One T cell receptor (beta chain) is described in this entry. Antigen: not known. The data belong to a study of T-cell reconstitution after alpha-beta-depleted transplantation in children. Study-wide findings and caveats: Expanded clones from the graft, numbering several hundred, reportedly supplied alpha-beta T cells about two months after transplant.

The authors prepared the TCRbeta library with unique molecular identifiers. TCRdb analysed the PCR reads with MiXCR anew, one entry per CDR3 protein. The sample contains 600,000 to 800,000 distinct CDR3 sequences, about 12% of which appear only once. The germline V gene has CDR1 SQVTM and CDR2 ANQGSEA. The CDR3 extends over 14 amino acids. The V and J ends lost 5 bases and 7 bases, in that order; junction bases with no gene match: 10. The TCR comes from a girl aged 2-10 years with congenital amegakaryocytic thrombocytopenia, due to receive a stem cell transplant. The sample consisted of PBMCs, taken before TCRalphabeta/CD19-depleted stem cell transplant. J is TRBJ2-1 and V is TRBV29-1; 8 nucleotides line up with TRBD2. The CDR3 region has the DNA TGCAGCGTTCTGGGCGGGAGGTCGAAGAATGAGCAGTTCTTC. The encoded protein is CSVLGGRSKNEQFF.